This TCR beta chain comes out of a study of beta chain features in type 1 diabetes (dated by TCRdb to about 2018). As for the study more broadly: Mean age, gender distribution, total cell number and subset yield did not differ between patients and healthy donors. A total of roughly 100 million sorted cells were examined across all samples, and a strong correlation was observed between cell number per subset and RNA yield. Regulatory and stem cell-like memory subsets were obtained from only 8 patients and roughly 8 healthy donors, while naive and central memory subsets were obtained from all 28 donors. In the study, recently diagnosed type 1 diabetes patients and matched healthy donors were compared on the TCRB repertoires of their sorted circulating CD4+ T cell subsets.

Results and caveats for the whole study, not just this receptor: Naive, central memory and regulatory TCRB repertoires appeared more similar among patients than among healthy donors. PCR may preferentially amplify shorter templates, but because patient and control samples were amplified and corrected together, any resulting skew would affect both groups equally. Type 1 diabetes patients showed a moderate but significant shortening of TCRB CDR3 length in all four CD4+ subsets. Because small numbers of individuals were included in the HLA sub-analyses, any influence of HLA type on TCRB rearrangement was left unresolved. Because cDNA rather than genomic DNA was sequenced, highly expressing activated cells could have been over-represented, although no difference in activation and CD3 levels was found between groups. At VDJ recombination sites, patients with type 1 diabetes made fewer insertions and deleted more nucleotides, a pattern implying thymic rearrangement abnormalities.

The CDR3 runs 11 residues from the cysteine to the phenylalanine. The CDR3 DNA has 33 bases and is translated from base 1. V is reduced by 11 bases and J by 2 bases, leaving a spacing of 9 bases between them. Sequences MNHEY (CDR1) and SVGAGI (CDR2) are obtained from the germline V gene. Each donor gave one peripheral blood draw, averaging approximately 0.11 L, which was collected into heparinised tubes. Naive, central memory, regulatory and stem cell-like memory CD4+ T cells were sorted on a BD FACSAria II using a panel including CD45RO, CCR7, CD25, CD127, CD95 and CD27. Every sorted population had a purity above 95%. PBMCs were separated immediately by Lymphoprep density gradient centrifugation and were stained directly, without being cultured. To minimize batch effects, samples were stained and sorted in pairs, one healthy donor with one patient per experiment. This clone was recorded a few times. Its antigen is unknown. Base qualities were left out, and no much larger clone turns up one base away.

The High Capacity cDNA Reverse Transcription Kit was used to reverse transcribe all of the isolated RNA, meaning that expressed TCRB transcripts were what got sequenced. Deep immunoSEQ sequencing was performed on naive, central memory and regulatory T cell samples, with an average of about 4 million total reads per sample. Sorted cells were lysed in RLT buffer and RNA was extracted with DNase-treated RNeasy Micro or Mini kits, depending on cell number. To prevent cross-contamination, every cell subset was processed on its own, while patient and healthy donor samples were processed together. The immunoSEQ multiplex PCR was used to amplify TCRB sequences from cDNA, generating 87-bp fragments that spanned the CDR3 region. Amplicons were sequenced on the Illumina HiSeq platform. In the original analysis: PCR bias was corrected computationally using synthetic template baselines, and reads within Hamming distance 2 were collapsed, with unmergeable singletons discarded. By aligning reads against IMGT, V, D and J genes, CDR3 length, and insertions or deletions at six rearrangement sites were assigned. Clonotype counts were normalized to sorted cell number within each subset before computing true diversity and Gini coefficients with the tcR R package. The overlap coefficient, calculated on TCRB nucleotide sequences, was used to quantify repertoire sharing. TCRdb stores this immuneACCESS table with in-frame sequences only. Part of the clones is absent; in the studies checked, under half of the shortfall reflects unresolved V genes, and no reason is known for the rest. V and J calls and clone size are copied from that table; D and trimming were computed from the DNA. The sample table holds 130,000 to 150,000 clones, of which more than 10% were seen once. The ten largest clones add up to 1.3% of the sample.

The clonotype originates from a man aged 18 to 30 with type 1 diabetes. The V and J genes are TRBV6-5 and TRBJ1-2; no confident D gene assignment can be made. Sequencing was done on a sample of central memory CD4+ T cells from blood. The DNA reads TGTGCCGTGAGGGAAAACTATGGCTACACCTTC. Translated, this gives CAVRENYGYTF.